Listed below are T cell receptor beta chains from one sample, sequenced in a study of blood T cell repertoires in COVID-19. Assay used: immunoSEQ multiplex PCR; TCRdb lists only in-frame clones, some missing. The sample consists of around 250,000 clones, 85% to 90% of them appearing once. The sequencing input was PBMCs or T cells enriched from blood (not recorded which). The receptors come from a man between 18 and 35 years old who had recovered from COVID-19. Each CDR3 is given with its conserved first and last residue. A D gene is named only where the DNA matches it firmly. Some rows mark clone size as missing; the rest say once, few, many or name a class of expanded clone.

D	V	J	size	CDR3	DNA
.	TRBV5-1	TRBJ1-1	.	CASSFAGVLNTEAFF	TGCGCCAGCAGCTTCGCAGGGGTGCTGAACACTGAAGCTTTCTTT
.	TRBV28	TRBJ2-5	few	CASRSLGSDFRVQETQYF	TGTGCCAGCAGATCATTGGGGTCGGACTTTAGGGTTCAAGAGACCCAGTACTTC
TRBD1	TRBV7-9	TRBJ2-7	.	CASSWGQGSYEQYF	TGTGCCAGCAGCTGGGGACAGGGATCCTACGAGCAGTACTTC
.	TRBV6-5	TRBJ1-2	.	CASTQTGSNYGYTF	TGTGCCAGCACTCAAACGGGATCTAACTATGGCTACACCTTC
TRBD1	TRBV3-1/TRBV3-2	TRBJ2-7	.	CASSQAGQGRSEQYF	TGTGCCAGCAGCCAAGCTGGACAGGGGAGGTCCGAGCAGTACTTC
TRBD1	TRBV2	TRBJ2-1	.	CASSEDPSGTVYNEQFF	TGTGCCAGCAGTGAAGACCCTTCGGGGACAGTCTACAATGAGCAGTTCTTC
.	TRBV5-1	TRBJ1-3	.	CASSVSGLPGNTIYF	TGCGCCAGCAGCGTATCAGGACTACCTGGAAACACCATATATTTT
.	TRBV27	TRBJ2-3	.	CASSLFRERGTDTQYF	TGTGCCAGCAGTTTATTTAGGGAAAGGGGGACAGATACGCAGTATTTT
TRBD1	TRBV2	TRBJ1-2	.	CASSQRGQGENGYTF	TGTGCCAGCAGCCAACGGGGACAGGGGGAGAATGGCTACACCTTC
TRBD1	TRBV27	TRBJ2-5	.	CASMRDRGLGETQYF	TGTGCCAGTATGAGGGACAGGGGGCTAGGAGAGACCCAGTACTTC
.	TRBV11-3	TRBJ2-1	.	CASSSGTSNNEQFF	TGTGCCAGCAGCTCCGGGACTTCTAACAATGAGCAGTTCTTC
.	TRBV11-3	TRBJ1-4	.	CASSLGGTTNEKLFF	TGTGCCAGCAGCTTAGGCGGTACAACTAATGAAAAACTGTTTTTT
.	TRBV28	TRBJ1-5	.	CASSFPNTGRGGNQPQHF	TGTGCCAGCAGTTTCCCCAACACAGGGAGGGGGGGGAATCAGCCCCAGCATTTT